The rows below give T cell receptor beta chains drawn from one sample of a study of CD8 T cells in ankylosing spondylitis. TCRdb reanalysed the 5' RACE reads using MiXCR and keeps one entry per CDR3 protein. The table has about 92,000 distinct CDR3 sequences, approximately 9% seen once. Sequenced material: blood, either unsorted or a sorted T cell fraction (not recorded which). The source of these receptors is a male donor with ankylosing spondylitis or in good health (not recorded which). CDR3s include the opening cysteine and the closing phenylalanine or tryptophan. Fields, in order: D gene, V gene, J gene, CDR3 length, clone size, CDR3 protein, CDR3 DNA. D genes are given only for firm matches. Rows may omit the clone size; those that give it use once, few, many or a size class.

TRBD1	TRBV12-3/TRBV12-4	TRBJ2-1	18	-	CTSSLEWVDRGIYNEQFF	TGTACCAGCAGTTTAGAGTGGGTGGACAGGGGGATCTACAATGAGCAGTTCTTC
-	TRBV20-1	TRBJ2-4	13	many	CSASMPGADIQYF	TGCAGTGCTAGTATGCCGGGGGCAGACATTCAGTACTTC
-	TRBV20-1	TRBJ1-6	14	many	CSAEKTGRDSPLHF	TGCAGTGCTGAGAAAACAGGGCGCGATTCACCCCTCCACTTT
-	TRBV6-4	TRBJ2-5	18	-	CALCLGGAASGFRETQYF	TGTGCCCTCTGTTTAGGGGGGGCGGCTAGCGGTTTTCGAGAGACCCAGTACTTC
-	TRBV21-1	TRBJ1-6	16	many	CASQAQGSSYNSPLHF	TGTGCCAGCCAGGCCCAGGGGAGCTCCTATAATTCACCCCTCCACTTT
-	TRBV5-1	TRBJ1-2	17	many	CASSLEADTKKPSGYTF	TGCGCCAGCAGCTTGGAAGCGGACACCAAAAAACCGAGTGGCTACACCTTC
-	TRBV2	TRBJ1-5	15	-	CASSEEGRGGQPQHF	TGTGCCAGCAGTGAAGAGGGCAGGGGCGGACAGCCCCAGCATTTT
-	TRBV15	TRBJ1-6	17	many	CATSRDLFRQGLSPLHF	TGTGCCACCAGCAGAGATCTTTTTAGGCAGGGACTCTCACCCCTCCACTTT
-	TRBV18	TRBJ2-7	14	-	CASSPGTKREEQYF	TGTGCCAGCTCACCCGGGACGAAGCGTGAAGAGCAGTACTTC
TRBD2	TRBV5-4	TRBJ2-1	18	medium-sized	CASSLSSSGGSSYNEQFF	TGTGCCAGCAGCTTGTCATCCAGCGGGGGGAGCTCCTACAATGAGCAGTTCTTC
TRBD2	TRBV20-1	TRBJ2-3	16	many	CSARVQRGRGADTQYF	TGCAGTGCTAGGGTTCAGCGGGGGAGGGGGGCAGATACGCAGTATTTT
TRBD1	TRBV19	TRBJ1-5	16	many	CASTITGTGVIQPQHF	TGTGCCAGTACTATCACCGGGACAGGGGTTATTCAGCCCCAGCATTTT
TRBD1	TRBV5-1	TRBJ2-7	15	many	CASSLGGQDYYEQYF	TGCGCCAGCAGCTTGGGGGGACAGGACTACTACGAGCAGTACTTC
TRBD1	TRBV10-3	TRBJ2-4	15	many	CAISEEGAGKNIQYF	TGTGCCATCAGTGAAGAGGGGGCGGGCAAAAACATTCAGTACTTC
-	TRBV3-1	TRBJ2-7	17	few	CASSQNPPQGSVHEQYF	TGTGCCAGCAGCCAAAATCCCCCCCAGGGATCCGTCCACGAGCAGTACTTC
-	TRBV5-1	TRBJ2-2	14	few	CASSLNYGTGELFF	TGCGCCAGCAGCTTGAATTACGGCACCGGGGAGCTGTTTTTT
-	TRBV24-1	TRBJ2-1	17	-	CATSAGYPGIAYNEQFF	TGTGCCACCAGCGCGGGATATCCGGGGATCGCATACAATGAGCAGTTCTTC
-	TRBV3-1	TRBJ2-1	17	many	CASSQELLSLSYNEQFF	TGTGCCAGCAGCCAAGAACTCCTTAGCTTATCCTACAATGAGCAGTTCTTC
-	TRBV29-1	TRBJ1-2	12	many	CSVGTPNYGYTF	TGCAGCGTTGGGACACCTAACTATGGCTACACCTTC
TRBD2	TRBV6-6	TRBJ2-3	12	many	CASNPTGGSQYF	TGTGCCAGCAACCCAACGGGAGGGTCTCAGTATTTT
TRBD2	TRBV6-5	TRBJ2-7	16	many	CASSYSFGTSSYEQYF	TGTGCCAGCAGTTACTCATTTGGGACTAGCTCCTACGAGCAGTACTTC
TRBD2	TRBV20-1	TRBJ2-2	18	many	CSARDPLTSVQNTGELFF	TGCAGTGCTAGAGATCCTCTTACTAGCGTTCAGAACACCGGGGAGCTGTTTTTT
TRBD1	TRBV20-1	TRBJ2-7	16	many	CSARDIWTGGSYEQYF	TGCAGTGCTAGAGATATTTGGACAGGGGGGTCCTACGAGCAGTACTTC
-	TRBV24-1	TRBJ1-1	13	-	CATSDLENTEAFF	TGTGCCACCAGTGACCTAGAGAACACTGAAGCTTTCTTT
-	TRBV24-1	TRBJ1-1	13	many	CATSVAGGTEAFF	TGTGCCACCAGTGTTGCCGGGGGCACTGAAGCTTTCTTT
-	TRBV5-1	TRBJ2-6	16	-	CASSLAGGTGANVLTF	TGCGCCAGCAGCCTGGCCGGGGGAACTGGGGCCAACGTCCTGACTTTC
-	TRBV11-3	TRBJ2-7	13	-	CASSLRRGSEQYF	TGTGCCAGCAGCCTAAGACGCGGTAGCGAGCAGTACTTC
-	TRBV20-1	TRBJ2-7	15	many	CSANLGQRLSYEQYF	TGCAGTGCTAACCTCGGACAGAGATTAAGTTACGAGCAGTACTTC
TRBD1	TRBV12-3/TRBV12-4	TRBJ2-7	16	many	CASSYTWGQGAYEQYF	TGTGCCAGCAGCTATACCTGGGGACAGGGGGCCTACGAGCAGTACTTC
-	TRBV20-1	TRBJ2-3	13	many	CSASPGSTDTQYF	TGCAGTGCTAGTCCAGGGAGCACAGATACGCAGTATTTT
TRBD1	TRBV20-1	TRBJ2-7	16	-	CCARTQRQGALYEQYF	TGCTGTGCTAGAACCCAAAGACAGGGGGCATTGTACGAGCAGTACTTC
-	TRBV12-3/TRBV12-4	TRBJ2-2	15	many	CASRTLQVRSGELFF	TGTGCCAGCAGAACCTTACAGGTCCGATCCGGGGAGCTGTTTTTT
-	TRBV14	TRBJ2-1	11	many	CASSHFYEQFF	TGTGCCAGCAGCCATTTTTATGAGCAGTTCTTC
TRBD1	TRBV7-9	TRBJ2-1	15	-	CASSSQGAQLSEQFF	TGTGCCAGCAGTTCACAGGGGGCGCAGTTGAGTGAGCAGTTCTTC
-	TRBV15	TRBJ1-2	16	many	CATSDRDTISNYGYTF	TGTGCCACCAGCGATCGGGACACTATCTCTAACTATGGCTACACCTTC
TRBD1	TRBV7-2	TRBJ1-2	17	many	CASSLAVGEGARYGYTF	TGTGCCAGCAGCTTAGCAGTTGGCGAGGGGGCGAGATATGGCTACACCTTC
-	TRBV7-9	TRBJ2-7	12	-	CASSSSLYEQYF	TGTGCCAGCAGCTCCTCCCTTTACGAGCAGTACTTC
TRBD1	TRBV7-2	TRBJ1-5	16	many	CASSLVVGQGHQPQHF	TGTGCCAGCAGCTTAGTAGTGGGACAGGGTCATCAGCCCCAGCATTTT
-	TRBV18	TRBJ1-4	14	many	CASSPRGNDEKLFF	TGTGCCAGCTCACCACGGGGCAACGATGAAAAACTGTTTTTT
-	TRBV6-5	TRBJ2-1	13	many	CASSYSLGDEQFF	TGTGCCAGCAGTTACTCGTTGGGGGATGAGCAGTTCTTC
TRBD2	TRBV15	TRBJ2-3	16	many	CATSRLRLASTDTQYF	TGTGCCACCAGCAGGCTTCGACTAGCTAGCACAGATACGCAGTATTTT
-	TRBV12-3/TRBV12-4	TRBJ2-1	15	many	CASRGGQGHLNEQFF	TGTGCCAGCAGAGGAGGTCAGGGCCATCTCAATGAGCAGTTCTTC
TRBD1	TRBV7-9	TRBJ2-7	15	few	CASSQKGTESYEQYF	TGTGCCAGCAGTCAAAAAGGGACAGAGTCCTACGAGCAGTACTTC
-	TRBV12-3/TRBV12-4	TRBJ2-1	16	few	CASSTQGLSSYNEQFF	TGTGCCAGCAGCACCCAGGGATTAAGCTCCTACAATGAGCAGTTCTTC
-	TRBV12-3/TRBV12-4	TRBJ2-6	15	-	CASSSTETGANVLTF	TGTGCCAGCAGCTCTACAGAAACCGGGGCCAACGTCCTGACTTTC
-	TRBV29-1	TRBJ2-1	12	many	CSVEATKDEQFF	TGCAGCGTTGAAGCCACAAAAGATGAGCAGTTCTTC
-	TRBV29-1	TRBJ2-5	14	many	CSVEDVADQETQYF	TGCAGCGTTGAAGATGTGGCAGATCAAGAGACCCAGTACTTC
TRBD2	TRBV20-1	TRBJ2-1	17	few	CSASGSAGGDGHNEQFF	TGCAGTGCTAGTGGGTCAGCGGGGGGGGACGGCCACAATGAGCAGTTCTTC
-	TRBV12-3/TRBV12-4	TRBJ1-5	14	many	CASSLNRETQPQHF	TGTGCCAGCAGTTTAAACCGGGAGACTCAGCCCCAGCATTTT
-	TRBV5-4	TRBJ2-2	17	-	CASSWAMDTSNTGELFF	TGTGCCAGCAGCTGGGCAATGGACACATCGAACACCGGGGAGCTGTTTTTT
-	TRBV9	TRBJ2-3	16	-	CASSVETGGFTDTQYF	TGTGCCAGCAGCGTAGAGACGGGGGGCTTCACAGATACGCAGTATTTT
TRBD1	TRBV3-1	TRBJ1-2	13	many	CASSQVTGAVYTF	TGTGCCAGCAGCCAAGTGACAGGGGCTGTCTACACCTTC